This TCR beta chain was captured by sequencing in a study of response to subunit inactivated influenza vaccine (dated by TCRdb to between 2018 and 2020). For the study in its entirety: The study used deep quantitative T cell receptor repertoire profiling to track responses to a trivalent subunit inactivated influenza vaccine.

Library construction relied on RT-PCR. The run used an Illumina HiSeq 2500. The public reads were run again by TCRdb, first through fastp at Q25 and then through MiXCR, and only productive beta chains were kept. Each CDR3 protein appears once, grouped with its most common genes and DNA. The sample table shows 560,000 or so distinct CDR3 sequences, and 6% to 9% are seen once. Roughly 13% of the sample comes from the top ten. The research as a whole found: The authors proposed that each seasonal influenza vaccination may bring in only a limited number of new T cells.

As concerns this clonotype: Its antigen has not been determined. Nothing much larger sits one base from this clone, and base qualities are not available.

The clonotype was recovered from a man between 50 and 75 years old who received an inactivated influenza vaccine. Donor details come from another sample of the same person, matched by shared clones. Here the sequenced sample was PBMCs from blood, taken 23 months after vaccination.

The DNA reads TGCGCCAGCAGCCTGACAGGAGAATACAATGAGCAGTTCTTC. Translated, this gives CASSLTGEYNEQFF. The sequence links TRBV5-1 to TRBJ2-1; the best D guess is TRBD1, with 6 bases matching. The germline V gene encodes CDR1 SGHRS and CDR2 YFSETQ. A distance of 12 bases separates the germline ends of V and J, which lose 4 bases and 4 bases respectively. Measured from the cysteine to the phenylalanine, the CDR3 is 14 residues long. Here the CDR3 DNA is all that survives: 42 bases in frame from base 1. When the CDR3 is completed using the reference TRBV5-1 and TRBJ2-1 genes on either side, the full variable domain is KAGVTQTPRYLIKTRGQQVTLSCSPISGHRSVSWYQQTPGQGLQFLFEYFSETQRNKGNFPGRFSGRQFSNSRSEMNVSTLELGDSALYLCASSLTGEYNEQFFGPGTRLTVL.